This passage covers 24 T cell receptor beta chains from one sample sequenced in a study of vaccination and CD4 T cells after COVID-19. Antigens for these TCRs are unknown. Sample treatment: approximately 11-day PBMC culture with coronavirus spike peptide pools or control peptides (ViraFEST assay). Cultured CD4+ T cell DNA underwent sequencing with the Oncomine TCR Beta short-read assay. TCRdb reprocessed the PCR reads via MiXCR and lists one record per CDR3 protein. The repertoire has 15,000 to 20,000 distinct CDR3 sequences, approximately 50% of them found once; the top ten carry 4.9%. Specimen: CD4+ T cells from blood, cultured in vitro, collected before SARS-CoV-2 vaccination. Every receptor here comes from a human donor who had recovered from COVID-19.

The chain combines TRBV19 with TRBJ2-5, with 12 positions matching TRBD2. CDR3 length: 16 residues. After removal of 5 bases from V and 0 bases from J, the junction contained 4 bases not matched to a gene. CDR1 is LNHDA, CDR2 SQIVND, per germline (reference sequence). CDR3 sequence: CASSSGLAGYQETQYF. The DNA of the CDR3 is TGTGCCAGTAGTTCCGGACTAGCGGGGTACCAAGAGACCCAGTACTTC.

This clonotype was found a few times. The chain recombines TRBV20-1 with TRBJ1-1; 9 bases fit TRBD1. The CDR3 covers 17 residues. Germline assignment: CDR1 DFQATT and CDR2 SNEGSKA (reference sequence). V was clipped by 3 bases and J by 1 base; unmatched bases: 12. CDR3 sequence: CSARDRGAVTSNTEAFF. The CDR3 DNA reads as TGCAGTGCTAGGGACAGGGGCGCGGTGACATCGAACACTGAAGCTTTCTTT.

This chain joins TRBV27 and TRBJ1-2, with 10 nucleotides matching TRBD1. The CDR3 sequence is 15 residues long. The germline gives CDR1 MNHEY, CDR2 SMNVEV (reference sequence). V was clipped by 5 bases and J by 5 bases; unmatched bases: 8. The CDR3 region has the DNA TGTGCCAGCAGTGTCGGGACAGGGGAGGGGTATGGCTACACCTTC. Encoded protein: CASSVGTGEGYGYTF.

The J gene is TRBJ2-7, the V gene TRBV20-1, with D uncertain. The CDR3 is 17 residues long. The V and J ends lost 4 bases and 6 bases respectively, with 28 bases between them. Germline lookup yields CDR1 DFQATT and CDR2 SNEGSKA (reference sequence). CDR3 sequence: CSAIGDPAPGSLGEQYF. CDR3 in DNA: TGCAGTGCTATCGGCGATCCGGCCCCAGGTTCATTGGGCGAGCAGTACTTC.

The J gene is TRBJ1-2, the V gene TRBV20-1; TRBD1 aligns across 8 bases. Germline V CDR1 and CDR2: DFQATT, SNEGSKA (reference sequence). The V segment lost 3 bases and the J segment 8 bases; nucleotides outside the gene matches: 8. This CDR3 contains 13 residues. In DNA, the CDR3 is TGCAGTGCTAGGCTGGACAGGGTTCGCGGCTACACCTTC. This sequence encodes CSARLDRVRGYTF.

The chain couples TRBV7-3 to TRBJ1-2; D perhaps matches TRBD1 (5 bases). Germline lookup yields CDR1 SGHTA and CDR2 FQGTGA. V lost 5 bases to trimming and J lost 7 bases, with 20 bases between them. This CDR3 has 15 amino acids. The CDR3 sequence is CASSHRTGPTLGYTF. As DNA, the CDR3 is TGTGCCAGCAGCCACAGGACGGGACCAACCCTTGGCTACACCTTC.

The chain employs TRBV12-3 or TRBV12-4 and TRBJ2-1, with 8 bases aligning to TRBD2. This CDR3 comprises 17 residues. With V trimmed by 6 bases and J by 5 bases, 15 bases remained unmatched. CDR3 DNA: TGTGCCAGCAGCCCGGGACTAGGATCGTTAAAGGACAATGAGCAGTTCTTC. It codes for CASSPGLGSLKDNEQFF.

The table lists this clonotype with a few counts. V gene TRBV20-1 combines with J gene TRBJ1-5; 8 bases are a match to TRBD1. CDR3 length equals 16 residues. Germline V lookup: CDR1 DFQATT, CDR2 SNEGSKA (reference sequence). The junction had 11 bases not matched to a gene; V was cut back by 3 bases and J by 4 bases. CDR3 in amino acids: CSASSSRTGRNQPQHF. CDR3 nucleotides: TGCAGTGCTAGCTCTAGTAGGACAGGGCGAAATCAGCCCCAGCATTTT.

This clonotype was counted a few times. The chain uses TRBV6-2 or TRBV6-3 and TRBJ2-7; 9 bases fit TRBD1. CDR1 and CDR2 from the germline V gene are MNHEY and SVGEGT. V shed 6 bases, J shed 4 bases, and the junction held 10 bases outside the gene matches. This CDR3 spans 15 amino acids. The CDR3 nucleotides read TGTGCCAGCAGAAAATCGGGACAGGGCTCATACGAGCAGTACTTC. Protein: CASRKSGQGSYEQYF.

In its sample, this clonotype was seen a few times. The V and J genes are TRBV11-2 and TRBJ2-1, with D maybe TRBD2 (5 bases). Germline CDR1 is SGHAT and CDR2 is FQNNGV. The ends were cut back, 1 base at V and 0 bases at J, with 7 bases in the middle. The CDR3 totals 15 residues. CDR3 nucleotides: TGTGCCAGCAGCTTAGGAGGGAACTCCTACAATGAGCAGTTCTTC. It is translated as CASSLGGNSYNEQFF.

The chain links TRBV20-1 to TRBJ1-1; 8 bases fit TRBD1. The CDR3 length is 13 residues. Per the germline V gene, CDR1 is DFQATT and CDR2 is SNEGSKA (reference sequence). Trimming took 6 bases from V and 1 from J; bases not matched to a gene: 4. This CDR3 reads CSARTGGNTEAFF. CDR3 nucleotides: TGCAGTGCGAGAACAGGGGGGAACACTGAAGCTTTCTTT.

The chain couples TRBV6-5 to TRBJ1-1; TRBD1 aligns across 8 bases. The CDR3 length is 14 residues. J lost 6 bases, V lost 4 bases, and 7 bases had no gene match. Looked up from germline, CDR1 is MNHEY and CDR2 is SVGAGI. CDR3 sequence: CASSLKAGGAEAFF. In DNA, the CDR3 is TGTGCCAGCAGTTTAAAAGCAGGGGGCGCTGAAGCTTTCTTT.

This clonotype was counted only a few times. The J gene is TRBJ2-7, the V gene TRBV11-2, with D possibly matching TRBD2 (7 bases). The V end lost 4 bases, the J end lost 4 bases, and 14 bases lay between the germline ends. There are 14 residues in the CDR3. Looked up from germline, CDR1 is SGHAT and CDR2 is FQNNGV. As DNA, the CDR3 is TGTGCCAGCAGCTCGGGGAGGGGGGCTTACGAGCAGTACTTC. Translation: CASSSGRGAYEQYF.

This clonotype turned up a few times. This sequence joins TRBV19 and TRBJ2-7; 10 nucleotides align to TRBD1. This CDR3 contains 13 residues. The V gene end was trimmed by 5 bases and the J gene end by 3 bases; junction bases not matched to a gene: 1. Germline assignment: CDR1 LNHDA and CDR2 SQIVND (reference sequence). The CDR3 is CASSGTGDYEQYF. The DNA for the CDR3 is TGTGCCAGTAGTGGGACAGGGGACTACGAGCAGTACTTC.

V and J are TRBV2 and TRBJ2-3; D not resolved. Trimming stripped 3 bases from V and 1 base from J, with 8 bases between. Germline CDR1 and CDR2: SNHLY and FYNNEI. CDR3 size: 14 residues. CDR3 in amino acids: CASSDRHRTDTQYF. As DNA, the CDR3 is TGTGCCAGCAGTGACAGGCACCGCACAGATACGCAGTATTTT.

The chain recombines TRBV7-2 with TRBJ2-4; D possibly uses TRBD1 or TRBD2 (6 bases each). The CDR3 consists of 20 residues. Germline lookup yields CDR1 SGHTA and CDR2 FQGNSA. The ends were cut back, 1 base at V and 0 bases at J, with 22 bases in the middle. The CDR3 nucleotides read TGTGCCAGCAGCTTAGTAAGCGTGTTTGGGGGGCAAGGAGCCAAAAACATTCAGTACTTC. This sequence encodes CASSLVSVFGGQGAKNIQYF.

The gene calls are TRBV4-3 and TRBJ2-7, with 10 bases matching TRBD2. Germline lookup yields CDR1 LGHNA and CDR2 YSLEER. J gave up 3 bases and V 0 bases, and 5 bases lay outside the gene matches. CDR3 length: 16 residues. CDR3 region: CASSQDSAGGLYEQYF. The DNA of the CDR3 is TGCGCCAGCAGCCAAGATTCAGCGGGAGGGCTCTACGAGCAGTACTTC.

CDR3 residues: CASSGGTDNQPQHF. DNA for the CDR3: TGTGCCAGCAGCGGCGGAACAGACAATCAGCCCCAGCATTTT. The chain has TRBV6-2 or TRBV6-3 and TRBJ1-5; D unclear. The CDR3 totals 14 residues. The V end was cut by 6 bases, the J end by 3 bases, with 12 bases between. Germline values: CDR1 MNHEY, CDR2 SVGEGT.

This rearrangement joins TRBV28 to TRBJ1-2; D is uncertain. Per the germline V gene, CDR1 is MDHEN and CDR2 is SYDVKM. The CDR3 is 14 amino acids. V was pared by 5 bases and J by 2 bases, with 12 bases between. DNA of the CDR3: TGTGCCAGCAGTCGCGGATCCAGGAACTATGGCTACACCTTC. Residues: CASSRGSRNYGYTF.

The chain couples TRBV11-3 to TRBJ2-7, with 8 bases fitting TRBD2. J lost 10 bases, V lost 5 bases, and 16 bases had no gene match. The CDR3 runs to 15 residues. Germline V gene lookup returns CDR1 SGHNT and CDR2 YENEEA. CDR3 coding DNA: TGTGCCAGCAGCGGCGGGCCAACTAGCGGACCTACTCAGTACTTC. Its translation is CASSGGPTSGPTQYF.

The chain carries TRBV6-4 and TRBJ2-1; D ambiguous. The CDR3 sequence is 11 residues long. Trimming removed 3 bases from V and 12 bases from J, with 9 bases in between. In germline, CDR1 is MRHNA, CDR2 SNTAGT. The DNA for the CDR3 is TGTGCCAGCAGTGAAGGTGTTAGGCAGTTCTTC. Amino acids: CASSEGVRQFF.

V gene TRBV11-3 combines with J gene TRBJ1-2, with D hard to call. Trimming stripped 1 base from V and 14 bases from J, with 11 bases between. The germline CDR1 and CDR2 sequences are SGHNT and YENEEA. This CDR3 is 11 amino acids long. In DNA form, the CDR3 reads TGTGCCAGCAGCTTAGGATTCGAAAATACCTTC. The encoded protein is CASSLGFENTF.

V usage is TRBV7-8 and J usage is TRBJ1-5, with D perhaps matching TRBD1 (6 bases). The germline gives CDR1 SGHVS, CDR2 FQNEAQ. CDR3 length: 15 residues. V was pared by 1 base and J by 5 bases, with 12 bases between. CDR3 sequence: CASSLEFRQDQPQHF. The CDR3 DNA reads TGTGCCAGCAGCTTAGAGTTCAGACAGGATCAGCCCCAGCATTTT. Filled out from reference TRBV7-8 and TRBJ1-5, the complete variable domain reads GAGVSQSPRYKVAKRGQDVALRCDPISGHVSLFWYQQALGQGPEFLTYFQNEAQLDKSGLPSDRFFAERPEGSVSTLKIQRTQQEDSAVYLCASSLEFRQDQPQHFGDGTRLSIL.

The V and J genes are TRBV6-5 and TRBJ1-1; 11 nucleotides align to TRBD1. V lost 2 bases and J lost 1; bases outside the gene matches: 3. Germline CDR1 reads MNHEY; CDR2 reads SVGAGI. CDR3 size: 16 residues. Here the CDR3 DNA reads TGTGCCAGCAGTTACCTTGGGACAGGGGGGAACACTGAAGCTTTCTTT. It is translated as CASSYLGTGGNTEAFF.